The clone carrying this TCR beta chain was observed a few times. Profiled with immunoSEQ multiplex PCR; TCRdb holds only in-frame clones, not every one. This sample carries about 4,800 clones, around 70% of them seen once, and the ten largest clones take roughly two thirds. These data belong to a study of sequential checkpoint blockade in melanoma. The overall study: First-line arms were nivolumab then ipilimumab, or the reverse, randomized 1:1. Both treatment sequences were followed by maintenance nivolumab.

Trimming at V came to 0 bases and at J to 5 bases, leaving 7 bases not matched to a gene. This CDR3 is 16 amino acids long. Germline lookup yields CDR1 SGHKS and CDR2 YYEKEE (reference sequence). The treatment: randomized to nivolumab then ipilimumab (arm A) or the reverse (arm B). Sorted cells were live CD3+CD8+, lacking CD19 and CD56, from PBMCs. This specimen consisted of CD8+ T cells sorted from blood (inferred from file names), obtained from a patient given nivolumab and ipilimumab in sequence. V and J are TRBV5-5 and TRBJ2-5; TRBD2 agrees at 10 bases. This TCR was recovered from a human donor with melanoma. The CDR3 DNA follows: TGTGCCAGCAGCTTGGAATTAGCGGGAGGTCGGGAGACCCAGTACTTC. This codes for CASSLELAGGRETQYF.